The 3 T cell receptor beta chains given below trace back to one sample, sequenced in a study of T cell responses to AZD1222 COVID-19 vaccine. Assay used: immunoSEQ multiplex PCR; TCRdb lists only in-frame clones, some missing. This table has 140,000 to 150,000 clones, around 93% appearing once. The starting material was peripheral blood, obtained on day 0 of AZD1222 vaccination. The receptors stem from an adult in good health.

V is TRBV19 and J is TRBJ1-4, with D perhaps matching TRBD1 (5 bases). Germline CDR1 and CDR2: LNHDA and SQIVND (reference sequence). V was trimmed by 5 bases and J by 7 bases, leaving 8 bases between them. This CDR3 region has 12 residues. The CDR3 loop is CASSWGGEKLFF. The CDR3 DNA follows: TGTGCCAGTAGTTGGGGCGGTGAAAAACTGTTTTTT.

The chain uses TRBV10-3 and TRBJ2-7; 7 bases agree with TRBD2. Germline CDR1 reads ENHRY; CDR2 reads SYGVKD. The CDR3 length is 13 residues. With 6 bases clipped from V and 0 bases from J, the junction kept 2 bases outside the gene matches. The CDR3 coding sequence is TGTGCCATCAGGGGGACTACCTCCTACGAGCAGTACTTC. Translating gives CAIRGTTSYEQYF.

J is TRBJ2-3 and V is TRBV10-3; D not resolved. The CDR3 contains 11 residues. The germline V and J ends were trimmed by 6 bases and 2 bases, with 3 bases remaining between them. The V gene's germline CDR1 is ENHRY and CDR2 SYGVKD. The CDR3 region is CAISDTDTQYF. The CDR3 DNA reads as TGTGCCATCAGCGACACAGATACGCAGTATTTT.